The following is a TCR beta chain sequence with its context. In the source study's methods: The assay estimated nucleated cells by amplifying reference gene primers. Generated by immunoSEQ multiplex PCR, the TCRdb table keeps only in-frame clones and is missing some. Clonal size and the V and J genes are those of that table, whereas D and trimming came from the DNA. Of about 670,000 clones listed, 80% to 90% are singletons. The CDR3 has 18 residues. After removal of 1 base from V and 3 bases from J, the junction contained 9 bases not matched to a gene. Germline-derived CDR1 and CDR2 are SGHRS and YFSETQ. These data are taken from a study of blood T cell repertoires in COVID-19. Whole-study context: Acute and convalescent COVID-19 specimens originated in the United States, Italy and Spain. The cDNA or gDNA used as material had been derived from T cells, B-cell-depleted T cells, or PBMCs.

The rearrangement uses TRBV5-1 and TRBJ2-3, with 12 bases lining up with TRBD2. The material sequenced was peripheral blood. The receptor was derived from a woman between 18 and 30 years old with acute or convalescent COVID-19. CDR3 amino acids: CASSLIASGGGNTDTQYF. CDR3 DNA sequence: TGCGCCAGCAGCTTGATCGCTAGCGGGGGGGGCAATACAGATACGCAGTATTTT.